This is a list of T cell receptor beta chains from one sample in a study of cytomegalovirus exposure and HLA in healthy donors. Measured with immunoSEQ multiplex PCR; TCRdb has only the in-frame clones, and not every one. The sample contains 200,000 to 250,000 clones, roughly 84% of which appear only once. Sequences were obtained from PBMCs. These receptors originate from a woman aged 30 to 39 in good health and CMV-seropositive. The CDR3 runs from the conserved cysteine through the conserved F or W. A D gene is named only where the DNA matches it firmly. The listing skips clone size in some rows; elsewhere it reads once, few, many or a size class.

size,D,J,V,DNA,CDR3
few,-,TRBJ1-1,TRBV7-9,TGTGCCAGCAGCTTCAGGAACACTGAAGCTTTCTTT,CASSFRNTEAFF
-,-,TRBJ1-2,TRBV4-2,TGTGCCAGCAGCCAGGTAGACCGGAGCCTTAACTATGGCTACACCTTC,CASSQVDRSLNYGYTF
once,-,TRBJ2-6,TRBV27,TGTGCCAGCAGTCTCAGGGGTTCTGGGGCCAACGTCCTGACTTTC,CASSLRGSGANVLTF
-,-,TRBJ2-1,TRBV7-9,TGTGCCAGCAGCCCCGGGGTGTATGAGCAGTTCTTC,CASSPGVYEQFF
-,-,TRBJ1-2,TRBV11-3,TGTGCCAGCAGCTTAGACGGACAGCCCGTGAACTATGGCTACACCTTC,CASSLDGQPVNYGYTF
-,-,TRBJ2-7,TRBV6-5,TGTGCCAGCAGTGACGGACAGAACTACGAGCAGTACTTC,CASSDGQNYEQYF
-,-,TRBJ2-2,TRBV6-5,TGTGCCAGCAGTTACGGCAGGGACGAAGCCGGGGAGCTGTTTTTT,CASSYGRDEAGELFF
-,-,TRBJ2-7,TRBV5-6,TGTGCCAGCAGCTTCTCCCGCGAGCAGTACTTC,CASSFSREQYF
-,-,TRBJ1-5,TRBV9,TGTGCCAGCAGCGTAGGGTCGGGACCCGAGGCCCAGCATTTT,CASSVGSGPEAQHF
-,TRBD1,TRBJ1-5,TRBV27,TGTGCCAGCAGTTTATCCGGGACAGGGCGCAATCAGCCCCAGCATTTT,CASSLSGTGRNQPQHF
-,-,TRBJ1-2,TRBV19,TGTGCCAGCCTCGGATGGGGGAACAATGGCTACACCTTC,CASLGWGNNGYTF
-,TRBD2,TRBJ2-1,TRBV29-1,TGCAGCGTTGTTGCTAGCGGGAGGGCCAGCCCTAATGAGCAGTTCTTC,CSVVASGRASPNEQFF
-,TRBD1,TRBJ2-7,TRBV5-1,TGCGCCAGCAGCTTGTTCTCGGCAGGGGGCTGGGAGCAGTACTTC,CASSLFSAGGWEQYF
-,-,TRBJ2-7,TRBV4-1,TGCGCCAGCAGCCAAGGAGTCGTTTTCGACGAGCAGTACTTC,CASSQGVVFDEQYF
-,-,TRBJ2-7,TRBV6-5,TGTGCCAGCTCCTCTAGGGGTTTTGACGCTCGCGAGCAGTACTTC,CASSSRGFDAREQYF
-,-,TRBJ1-1,TRBV30,TGTGCCTTCGAGCAGGGAACGAACACTGAAGCTTTCTTT,CAFEQGTNTEAFF
-,TRBD2,TRBJ2-5,TRBV4-1,TGCGCCAGCAGCCAAATAGCGGGAGGGCTGGAGACCCAGTACTTC,CASSQIAGGLETQYF
-,TRBD2,TRBJ2-7,TRBV25-1,TGTGCCAGCAGATCCGGGACTAGCGCTCGCGAGCAGTACTTC,CASRSGTSAREQYF
-,TRBD2,TRBJ2-1,TRBV2,TGTGCCAGCAGCCTCACTAGCGGGAGTTACAATGAGCAGTTCTTC,CASSLTSGSYNEQFF
-,TRBD1,TRBJ1-4,TRBV18,TGTGCCAGCTCACCTTCAGGGGGACCTAATGAAAAACTGTTTTTT,CASSPSGGPNEKLFF
-,TRBD1,TRBJ1-1,TRBV29-1,TGCAGCGTCAAACACGCTACAGGGGCGGGAGAAGCTTTCTTT,CSVKHATGAGEAFF
-,-,TRBJ2-7,TRBV6-1,TGTGCCAGCACCAGAGGACGCCTCCTCGTCTACGAGCAGTACTTC,CASTRGRLLVYEQYF
-,-,TRBJ2-7,TRBV18,TGTGCCAGCTCACCTGACGGGAGTGGGGTTTACGAGCAGTACTTC,CASSPDGSGVYEQYF
-,-,TRBJ2-2,TRBV6-4,TGTGCCAGCAGTGACTCTTGGCGGGCTAACACCGGGGAGCTGTTTTTT,CASSDSWRANTGELFF
-,-,TRBJ2-2,TRBV9,TGTGCCAGCAGCGCCCCTTCGAACACCGGGGAGCTGTTTTTT,CASSAPSNTGELFF
-,TRBD1,TRBJ2-1,TRBV27,TGTGCCAGCAGTCCCAGGGGGCATGAGCAGTTCTTC,CASSPRGHEQFF
-,-,TRBJ1-1,TRBV20-1,TGCAGTGGCAGGGGTAACACTGAAGCTTTCTTT,CSGRGNTEAFF
-,TRBD1,TRBJ1-1,TRBV5-1,TGCGCCAGCAGCTCAAGGACAGGGGGAGACACTGAAGCTTTCTTT,CASSSRTGGDTEAFF
-,TRBD2,TRBJ2-7,TRBV5-1,TGCGCCAGCAGCTTGACTAGCGGGACAACCTACGAGCAGTACTTC,CASSLTSGTTYEQYF
-,-,TRBJ2-5,TRBV5-6,TGTGCCAGCAGCTTTGCGGGGACCAGGAAAGAGACCCAGTACTTC,CASSFAGTRKETQYF
-,-,TRBJ2-6,TRBV4-2,TGTGCCAGCACCCTATCTCAACAGGCCTCCCCCTCTGGGGCCAACGTCCTGACTTTC,CASTLSQQASPSGANVLTF
-,TRBD2,TRBJ2-5,TRBV6-1,TGTGCCAGCGGGCGGGCTAGCGGGGAACAAGAGACCCAGTACTTC,CASGRASGEQETQYF
-,-,TRBJ1-2,TRBV4-1,TGCGCCAGCAGCCAAGTTGGCATCCCGAACTATGGCTACACCTTC,CASSQVGIPNYGYTF
-,TRBD1,TRBJ1-2,TRBV9,TGTGCCAGCAGCGAGAGGGACAGAGGGAACGATGGCTACACCTTC,CASSERDRGNDGYTF
-,-,TRBJ2-7,TRBV7-9,TGTGCCAGCAGCTCCTCGGACTCCTACGAGCAGTACTTC,CASSSSDSYEQYF
-,TRBD1,TRBJ1-2,TRBV10-3,TGTGCCATCAGCACCCAGGGGGACTATGGCTACACCTTC,CAISTQGDYGYTF
few,-,TRBJ1-1,TRBV7-8,TGTGCCAGCAGCCTAGGTCAGGCTTGGGCCACTGAAGCTTTCTTT,CASSLGQAWATEAFF
-,-,TRBJ1-2,TRBV5-1,TGCGCCAGCAGCTTGGAAGGGAATGGCTACACCTTC,CASSLEGNGYTF
once,TRBD1,TRBJ1-4,TRBV18,TGTGCCAGCTCAAAGTTCGACAGGGCCGGGGGAGAAAAACTGTTTTTT,CASSKFDRAGGEKLFF
-,-,TRBJ1-5,TRBV28,TGTGCCAGCAGTTTAATCAAGACAGTATTGATCAATCAGCCCCAGCATTTT,CASSLIKTVLINQPQHF
-,-,TRBJ2-2,TRBV4-1,TGCGCCAGCAGCCAAGACAGGGGCGACACCGGGGAGCTGTTTTTT,CASSQDRGDTGELFF
-,TRBD1,TRBJ1-1,TRBV6-1,TGTGCCAGCAGTGAAGTCTACGGACAGGGTGGGCGAGCTTTCTTT,CASSEVYGQGGRAFF
-,TRBD1,TRBJ2-5,TRBV5-1,TGCGCCAGCAGCTCACAGGGGCCAGAGACCCAGTACTTC,CASSSQGPETQYF
-,TRBD2,TRBJ2-3,TRBV6-4,TGTGCCAGCAGTGACGAGCGGGAGCCAGATACGCAGTATTTT,CASSDEREPDTQYF
once,TRBD2,TRBJ2-3,TRBV29-1,TGCAGCGTCGATAGACTAGCGGGAGACACAGATACGCAGTATTTT,CSVDRLAGDTDTQYF
-,TRBD2,TRBJ2-7,TRBV14,TGTGCCAGCAGCCAAGAGAGACTAGCGGGAGTAGAGGAGCAGTACTTC,CASSQERLAGVEEQYF
few,-,TRBJ1-2,TRBV6-1,TGTGCCAGCAGCCTCCAGGAAAACTATGGCTACACCTTC,CASSLQENYGYTF
once,-,TRBJ2-7,TRBV5-5,TGTGCCAGCAGCCATTCCTACGAGCAGTACTTC,CASSHSYEQYF
-,TRBD2,TRBJ2-3,TRBV6-4,TGTGCCAGCAGTGACGGACTAGCGGGAGGTGCAGATACGCAGTATTTT,CASSDGLAGGADTQYF